These T cell receptor beta chains were read from a single sample in a study of blood T cell repertoires in COVID-19. Data came from immunoSEQ multiplex PCR; TCRdb stores just in-frame clones and leaves some out. Of 24,000 or so clones detected, 86% appear once; the ten largest clones hold around 12%. The sample was peripheral blood. These receptors were collected from a woman older than 75 with active or convalescent COVID-19. Both conserved end residues are part of each CDR3. D genes are given only for firm matches. Clone size is given for some rows only: seen once, a few or many times, or a class if the clone is expanded.

j_gene,d_gene,v_gene,len,abundance,CDR3nt,CDR3aa
TRBJ1-1,-,TRBV6-5,13,-,TGTGCCAGCAGTTACGATCAGGAGGGTCGAGCTTTCTTT,CASSYDQEGRAFF
TRBJ2-1,-,TRBV5-4,15,-,TGTGCCAGCAGCGGAGGGGGCGGGGGGAGCAATGAGCAGTTCTTC,CASSGGGGGSNEQFF
TRBJ1-2,TRBD1,TRBV13,14,-,TGTGCCAGCAGTTATACAGGGGTTGACTATGGCTACACCTTC,CASSYTGVDYGYTF
TRBJ1-5,-,TRBV1,19,-,TGCACCAGCAGCCAAGGTCTCCGCAGGGCAGTTTATAGCAATCAGCCCCAGCATTTT,CTSSQGLRRAVYSNQPQHF
TRBJ1-4,-,TRBV19,13,once,TGTGCCAGTAGCGGGACAACTAATGAAAAACTGTTTTTT,CASSGTTNEKLFF
TRBJ2-5,TRBD1,TRBV28,15,once,TGTGCCAGCAGTTTGAAGGGGACAGGGGAGGGGACCCAGTACTTC,CASSLKGTGEGTQYF
TRBJ1-1,-,TRBV7-3,15,-,TGTGCCAGCAGCTTAATAACAATCAAGAACACTGAAGCTTTCTTT,CASSLITIKNTEAFF
TRBJ1-3,-,TRBV5-4,13,-,TGTGCCAGCAGCTTTGACAGAAGAAACACCATATATTTT,CASSFDRRNTIYF
TRBJ1-6,TRBD1,TRBV4-3,17,-,TGCGCCAGCAGCCTAGACCCCGGGACAGGGGGAGGATCACCCCTCCACTTT,CASSLDPGTGGGSPLHF
TRBJ1-1,TRBD1,TRBV27,17,-,TGTGCCAGCAGTTTATCGGGGACAGGGGGCTTGAACACTGAAGCTTTCTTT,CASSLSGTGGLNTEAFF
TRBJ2-4,-,TRBV18,18,-,TGTGCCAGCTCACCCATATCCGGGGGTGCGAGAGCCAAAAACATTCAGTACTTC,CASSPISGGARAKNIQYF
TRBJ2-1,-,TRBV10-2,13,-,TGCGCCAGCAGTGACTACCTCTACAATGAGCAGTTCTTC,CASSDYLYNEQFF
TRBJ2-7,TRBD2,TRBV7-2,15,-,TGTGCCAGCAGCTACCTAGGACTAGCGGTCTACGAGCAGTACTTC,CASSYLGLAVYEQYF
TRBJ2-4,TRBD2,TRBV7-9,19,few,TGTGCCAGCAGCTTTTCAGGACTAGCGGGAGTTTCGGCCAAAAACATTCAGTACTTC,CASSFSGLAGVSAKNIQYF
TRBJ2-6,-,TRBV28,17,-,TGTGCCAGCAGCACCGGGCAGGGTGCGTCTGGGGCCAACGTCCTGACTTTC,CASSTGQGASGANVLTF
TRBJ1-2,TRBD1,TRBV2,12,-,TGTGCCAGTCCGGGACAGGGGTATGGCTACACCTTC,CASPGQGYGYTF
TRBJ1-2,-,TRBV6-2/TRBV6-3,15,-,TGTGCCAGCAGTCCCTCGGGGAGGGGGGTCAGCGGCTACACCTTC,CASSPSGRGVSGYTF
TRBJ1-6,TRBD1,TRBV6-5,13,-,TGTGCCAGCAGACGGGACAGTAATTCACCCCTCCACTTT,CASRRDSNSPLHF
TRBJ1-4,TRBD1,TRBV19,16,-,TGTGCCAGTAGTAACCTATCACAGGGGGCGAGGGAAAAACTGTTTTTT,CASSNLSQGAREKLFF
TRBJ2-3,-,TRBV2,16,-,TGTGCCAGCAGTGATTTCTGGGACTCAGGCACAGATACGCAGTATTTT,CASSDFWDSGTDTQYF
TRBJ1-4,-,TRBV3-1/TRBV3-2,13,-,TGTGCCAGCAGCCAAGAGACATTGGGAAAACTGTTTTTT,CASSQETLGKLFF
TRBJ1-5,-,TRBV28,12,few,TGTGCCAGCAGCTCGGGGGTTCAGCCCCAGCATTTT,CASSSGVQPQHF
TRBJ2-2,TRBD2,TRBV9,17,few,TGTGCCAGCACCCCGTCGATGGGGGGGGACGACACCGGGGAGCTGTTTTTT,CASTPSMGGDDTGELFF
TRBJ2-1,TRBD2,TRBV28,18,-,TGTGCCAGCAGTTTAGCAGGGGTTGGCGGGAGGGCAGACAATGAGCAGTTCTTC,CASSLAGVGGRADNEQFF
TRBJ1-5,TRBD1,TRBV19,15,-,TGTGCCAGTAGTAACAGACAGGGGAGCAATCAGCCCCAGCATTTT,CASSNRQGSNQPQHF